This T cell receptor (beta chain) came from a study of glioma-infiltrating T cells. Using RNA template, CDR3s of TCR alpha and beta were amplified with iRepertoire arm-PCR. In TCRdb, the multiplex PCR reads were re-called with MiXCR into one record per CDR3 protein. The sample lists 150,000 to 200,000 distinct CDR3 sequences; approximately 30% were seen once. This clonotype was seen repeatedly, ten times or more. The ends lost 3 bases at V and 4 bases at J; junction bases unmatched: 4. This CDR3 is 13 amino acids long. In germline, CDR1 is SQVTM, CDR2 ANQGSEA. Material for sequencing was glioma tissue, nonneoplastic brain tissue, or PBMCs (not recorded which). This clonotype originated in a human donor with low-grade glioma or glioblastoma, undergoing nonglioma brain surgery, or in good health (not recorded which). V is TRBV29-1 and J is TRBJ2-5, with TRBD1 identical over 8 bases. The CDR3 DNA follows: TGCAGCGTTGATTGGACAGGGCCAGAGACCCAGTACTTC. It specifies CSVDWTGPETQYF.